The T cell receptor (beta chain) described here comes from a study of T cell responses to AZD1222 COVID-19 vaccine (TCRdb year 2021). Concerning the study at large: A total of 230 to 250 trial participants underwent TCR sequencing, of whom about 200 had received two doses of AZD1222 and about 26 had received two doses of the MenACWY control vaccine. Enrollment into the trials was organized by age into subgroups of 18-55, 56-69 and 70-plus years, and those subgroups contained approximately 150, 30 and 60 TCR-sequenced participants, respectively. Study-wide findings and limitations: Only a handful of AZD1222 recipients were SARS-CoV-2 seropositive at baseline, limiting conclusions about previously exposed vaccinees. In the small 56-69-year group, the increase in depth fell short of significance, most likely because of low power. Participants were mostly white British, with more females than males. The authors suggested clonal diversity may have been underestimated. A significant rise in spike-specific TCR breadth and depth was observed after two AZD1222 doses relative to day 0 and relative to MenACWY recipients. Reportedly, almost half of the unique spike-specific TCRs recognized epitopes lying outside the regions that are mutated in the B.1.351 and B.1.1.7 variants. No day 14 peak-response samples were available, so repertoires were characterized only after the peak T cell response. The vaccine-associated CD4 TCRs covered the entire spike protein, and the dominant responses fell in regions 160-218 and 743-854.

The CDR3 regions of human TCRbeta chains were analyzed by immunosequencing. The paper's data handling went like this. TCRs in the repertoires were compared against a reference library of SARS-CoV-2-specific TCRs that had been generated with the MIRA antigen-specificity platform. Breadth meant the fraction of unique TCRs that were SARS-CoV-2-associated, whereas depth meant the fraction of total T cells that were SARS-CoV-2-associated. Using the MIRA data, every spike-specific TCR was mapped to the spike region that the TCR reacted to and assigned to either a CD4 or a CD8 class. Log10-transformed breadth and depth values were compared by one-way ANOVA with Sidak's multiple comparisons tests. The table was pulled from immuneACCESS by TCRdb, which kept in-frame rearrangements only. Such tables lose some clones; where checked, under half of the loss comes from unresolved V genes, and the rest has no known cause. Clone size and V and J calls were adopted from that table, with D and trimming inferred from the DNA. The table for this sample lists 90,000 to 150,000 clones; roughly 87% of them were counted only once. Approximately 2.5% of the sample lies in the top ten.

From the cysteine up to the phenylalanine, the CDR3 has a length of 16 residues. Only the CDR3 part of the read is kept: 48 bases, read in frame from the first base. Trimming takes 3 bases from V and 0 bases from J, and the germline ends sit 12 bases apart. From a lookup of the germline V gene (reference sequence), CDR1 and CDR2 are DFQATT and SNEGSKA. In regard to this clone: Its recognized antigen is unknown. No much larger clone is present one base from it, and per-base qualities are unavailable.

This specimen's time point label, interpreted: about 28 days (+/-7) after the second vaccine dose. AZD1222 recipients whose second dose came at about 4 weeks and those whose second dose came at about 12 weeks were combined into one group, since spike-specific TCR depth and breadth did not differ between the two schedules. Vaccinee samples were obtained from the UK trials COV001 and COV002, which included a single-blind randomized controlled phase 2/3 trial of AZD1222 (ChAdOx1 nCoV-19) in healthy adults. Trial participant PBMC samples were collected at day 0 and day 28 after the second dose for TCRbeta chain sequencing.

The clonotype originates from an adult who received the AZD1222 COVID-19 vaccine. The sequences come from peripheral blood, collected 28 days after the second AZD1222 dose. The chain is made from TRBV20-1 and TRBJ1-6; TRBD1 could be the D gene, as 5 bases match. The sequenced DNA: TGCAGTGCTAGTCGGGGCCTACTCTCCTATAATTCACCCCTCCACTTT. Protein translation: CSASRGLLSYNSPLHF.